This entry concerns a single TCR beta chain. No antigen is known for it. The data derive from a study of T cell repertoires in urothelial bladder cancer. Assay: immunoSEQ multiplex PCR; the TCRdb copy retains only in-frame clones and omits some. The table records about 14,000 clones, 66% of them present only once. Overall study results and limits: Up to roughly 15% of carcinoma infiltrating lymphocytes belonged to one T-cell clone. Urothelial carcinoma specimens: median roughly 5,000 T cells versus over 20,000 in benign.

The source is a human donor with urothelial carcinoma. The sequenced sample was tumor-infiltrating cells from bladder cancer.

The CDR3 coding sequence is TGCGCCAGCAGCCAGACAGGGGGTACCTACGAGCAGTACTTC. Translating gives CASSQTGGTYEQYF. The rearrangement joins TRBV4-1 to TRBJ2-7; 9 bases agree with TRBD1. The ends lost 3 bases at V and 2 bases at J; junction bases unmatched: 2. This CDR3 comprises 14 residues. CDR1 and CDR2 (germline): MGHRA, YSYEKL.